These 30 T cell receptor beta chains share one sample of origin, sequenced in a study of Graves' ophthalmopathy and Graves' hyperthyroidism. CDR3 regions of TCR beta were amplified from RNA transcripts. HTBI primers were used in a first-round RT-PCR, which preceded a second-round multiplex PCR. One entry per CDR3 protein results from TCRdb running MiXCR on the multiplex PCR reads. The data hold about 220,000 distinct CDR3 sequences, with 20% to 25% observed a single time. Material: peripheral blood. All receptors derive from a woman in her 50s with Graves' ophthalmopathy.

This clonotype was counted many times. The rearrangement joins TRBV20-1 to TRBJ1-2; 8 bases map to TRBD1. Germline trimming cut 6 bases from V and 6 bases from J; bases unmatched to any gene: 9. The CDR3 consists of 13 residues. In germline, CDR1 is DFQATT, CDR2 SNEGSKA (reference sequence). DNA for the CDR3: TGCAGTGCCAACGGAGCAGGGGGCGATGGCTACACCTTC. It is translated as CSANGAGGDGYTF.

This clonotype occurred many times. This rearrangement joins TRBV28 to TRBJ1-1, with 8 bases identical to TRBD1. The V gene's germline CDR1 is MDHEN and CDR2 SYDVKM. The CDR3 covers 16 residues. The ends lost 2 bases at V and 12 bases at J; junction bases unmatched: 17. CDR3 DNA: TGTGCCAGCAGTTTACCCGGGACAGGAGGTGGGGTGGAAACTTTCTTT. It codes for CASSLPGTGGGVETFF.

This clonotype was observed many times. J is TRBJ2-5 and V is TRBV5-1; TRBD2 aligns across 9 bases. Germline V lookup: CDR1 SGHRS, CDR2 YFSETQ. The CDR3 spans 16 residues. J gave up 4 bases and V 1 base, and 8 bases lay outside the gene matches. CDR3 amino acids: CASSLQPAGGSETQYF. The CDR3 nucleotides are TGCGCCAGCAGCTTGCAACCAGCGGGAGGATCAGAGACCCAGTACTTC.

The table lists this clonotype with a few counts. This chain joins TRBV20-1 and TRBJ2-2; D ambiguous. The CDR3 consists of 15 residues. CDR1 and CDR2 from the germline V gene are DFQATT and SNEGSKA (reference sequence). The V end lost 2 bases, the J end lost 4 bases, and 14 bases lay between the germline ends. In DNA, the CDR3 is TGCAGTGCTAGAATTCGCGAGCTGGGCACCGGGGAGCTGTTTTTT. Protein: CSARIRELGTGELFF.

This clonotype was detected ten times or more. The rearrangement links TRBV5-1 to TRBJ1-2, with D perhaps TRBD1 (5 bases). CDR3 size: 14 residues. With 4 bases removed from V and 2 bases from J, the gap between germline ends came to 12 bases. Germline loops: CDR1 SGHRS, CDR2 YFSETQ. The CDR3 DNA follows: TGCGCCAGCAGCCCGGACACTTGGAACTATGGCTACACCTTC. Protein: CASSPDTWNYGYTF.

This clonotype was detected many times. The chain links TRBV20-1 to TRBJ1-1, with 8 positions matching TRBD1. The CDR3 is 14 residues long. Germline loops: CDR1 DFQATT, CDR2 SNEGSKA (reference sequence). Losses at the gene ends were 2 bases for V and 0 bases for J; bases not matched to a gene: 2. The CDR3 DNA follows: TGCAGTGCTAGACAGGGGGCCGTGAACACTGAAGCTTTCTTT. Protein: CSARQGAVNTEAFF.

This clonotype was observed many times. The chain uses TRBV19 and TRBJ1-6, with D hard to call. V was cut by 6 bases and J by 3 bases, with 6 bases left in between. Germline CDR1 is LNHDA and CDR2 is SQIVND (reference sequence). The CDR3 loop spans 13 amino acids. The CDR3 region is CASRQDYNSPLHF. CDR3 coding DNA: TGTGCCAGTAGACAAGACTATAATTCACCCCTCCACTTT.

This clonotype occurred many times. The rearrangement joins TRBV6-2 or TRBV6-3 to TRBJ1-1; D is unclear. CDR3 length: 15 residues. V lost 2 bases and J lost 0, with 10 bases in between. Germline V gene data show CDR1 as MNHEY and CDR2 as SVGEGT. CDR3 coding DNA: TGTGCCAGCAGTTACCCAAAGAGAGTGAACACTGAAGCTTTCTTT. Its translation: CASSYPKRVNTEAFF.

At least ten counts were recorded for this clonotype. This chain connects TRBV12-3 or TRBV12-4 to TRBJ1-1, with a weak D call TRBD1 (5 bases). The length of the CDR3 is 12 residues. Trimming shortened V by 7 bases and J by 5 bases, and 11 bases separated the two germline ends. The CDR3: CASTSRVTEAFF. The CDR3 DNA follows: TGTGCCAGCACCAGCAGGGTGACTGAAGCTTTCTTT.

This clonotype was observed at least ten times. This CDR3 is CATSIRGQGLRRNQPQHF. The CDR3 DNA sequence: TGTGCCACCAGTATTCGGGGACAGGGGTTGAGGAGGAATCAGCCCCAGCATTTT. This sequence joins TRBV24-1 and TRBJ1-5; 10 bases are shared with TRBD1. The germline V gene has CDR1 KGHDR and CDR2 SFDVKD. The V segment lost 6 bases and the J segment 4 bases; nucleotides outside the gene matches: 14. This CDR3 contains 18 residues.

This clonotype has ten or more counts. The rearrangement joins TRBV27 to TRBJ1-6, with 7 positions matching TRBD1. CDR1 is MNHEY and CDR2 is SMNVEV in the germline V gene (reference sequence). V lost 5 bases, J lost 7 bases, and 20 bases stayed unmatched. The CDR3 consists of 19 residues. The DNA of the CDR3 is TGTGCCAGCAGTCCGAACAGGGGCTTGGGTGGTTTGGGAAATTCACCCCTCCACTTT. It codes for CASSPNRGLGGLGNSPLHF.

This clonotype was picked up many times. The genes are TRBV20-1 and TRBJ2-7, with TRBD2 as a possible D gene (5 bases). In germline, CDR1 is DFQATT, CDR2 SNEGSKA (reference sequence). With 0 bases removed from V and 5 bases from J, the gap between germline ends came to 14 bases. The CDR3 contains 14 residues. This CDR3 is CSARDRGEADEQYF. The CDR3 DNA is TGCAGTGCTAGAGATCGTGGAGAAGCGGACGAGCAGTACTTC.

This sequence joins TRBV28 and TRBJ2-7; D gene unclear. The germline V gene has CDR1 MDHEN and CDR2 SYDVKM. The length of the CDR3 is 15 residues. Trimming cost V 5 bases and J 2 bases, with 16 bases left between them. The CDR3 protein is CASSLQSLGTYEQYF. The CDR3 nucleotides read TGTGCCAGCAGTCTTCAATCCCTAGGCACCTACGAGCAGTACTTC.

This sequence joins TRBV28 and TRBJ2-7; tentatively, D is TRBD2 (5 bases). Germline V gene data show CDR1 as MDHEN and CDR2 as SYDVKM. CDR3 length equals 15 residues. The V gene lost 5 bases and the J gene lost 6 bases, with 20 bases spanning the gap. The CDR3 here is CASSPITVLGREQYF. The CDR3 nucleotides read TGTGCCAGCAGTCCCATTACGGTACTAGGGCGCGAGCAGTACTTC.

This clonotype has ten or more counts. The chain recombines TRBV20-1 with TRBJ2-7; 9 positions agree with TRBD2. J was trimmed by 3 bases and V by 5 bases; bases with no gene match: 8. Germline lookup yields CDR1 DFQATT and CDR2 SNEGSKA (reference sequence). The CDR3 totals 14 residues. Written as DNA, the CDR3 is TGCAGTGCTGGAGCGGGAGGTTCCTTCTACGAGCAGTACTTC. Translating gives CSAGAGGSFYEQYF.

This clonotype was found many times. One end of the junction does not line up with germline, which may come from a read error. The chain carries TRBV13 and TRBJ2-7; D remains ambiguous. Germline V gene sequence: CDR1 PRHDT, CDR2 FYEKMQ (reference sequence). CDR3 length equals 11 residues. In DNA form, the CDR3 reads TGTGTCAGCAGCAGCAGAGGCGAGCAGTACTTC. It yields the protein CVSSSRGEQYF.

The sample holds many counts of this clonotype. The gene calls are TRBV11-1 and TRBJ1-1; the D is unclear. V lost 5 bases and J 7 bases, leaving 14 bases between the germline ends. The CDR3 runs 13 residues. Per germline, CDR1 SGHAT and CDR2 FQDESV (reference sequence). In DNA, the CDR3 is TGTGCCAGCAGCCACCCGGCCACGGGTGAAGCTTTCTTT. Its protein product is CASSHPATGEAFF.

The chain carries TRBV6-2 or TRBV6-3 and TRBJ1-5; perhaps TRBD1 as D (5 bases). The CDR3 has 13 residues. Germline loops: CDR1 MNHEY, CDR2 SVGEGT. V gave up 6 bases and J gave up 7 bases, with 13 bases separating them. The CDR3 region is CASSQMGGQPQHF. CDR3 DNA sequence: TGTGCCAGCAGCCAGATGGGGGGGCAGCCCCAGCATTTT.

This clonotype came up many times. The rearrangement joins TRBV29-1 to TRBJ2-5, with 10 bases identical to TRBD2. This CDR3 region has 14 residues. The trim removed 5 bases at V and 3 bases at J, leaving 6 bases unmatched. CDR1 SQVTM and CDR2 ANQGSEA come from the germline V gene. The CDR3 loop reads CSVISGRVEETQYF. Here the CDR3 DNA reads TGCAGCGTTATAAGCGGGAGGGTGGAAGAGACCCAGTACTTC.

This clonotype occurred many times. The chain uses TRBV19 and TRBJ1-1, with D maybe TRBD1 (6 bases). V dropped 4 bases and J dropped 0 bases, with 24 bases sitting between them. The CDR3 totals 19 residues. CDR1 is LNHDA and CDR2 is SQIVND in the germline V gene (reference sequence). CDR3: CASSKGVRTAGRMNTEAFF. CDR3 nucleotide sequence: TGTGCCAGTAGTAAAGGGGTTCGGACAGCGGGCAGGATGAACACTGAAGCTTTCTTT.

This clonotype was seen at least ten times. The V call is TRBV27, the J call TRBJ1-1, with D maybe TRBD1 (5 bases). The germline gives CDR1 MNHEY, CDR2 SMNVEV (reference sequence). Trimming stripped 4 bases from V and 4 bases from J, with 13 bases between. The CDR3 totals 14 residues. The CDR3 region is CASSSSPGGTEAFF. CDR3 sequence (DNA): TGTGCCAGCAGTTCCTCCCCCGGGGGCACTGAAGCTTTCTTT.

The V and J genes are TRBV20-1 and TRBJ1-1; no reliable D call. The V and J ends lost 3 bases and 6 bases respectively, with 14 bases between them. Germline-derived CDR1 and CDR2 are DFQATT and SNEGSKA (reference sequence). This CDR3 is built from 13 residues. The CDR3 reads CSASNGDSPEAFF. In DNA, the CDR3 is TGCAGTGCTAGTAATGGGGATTCGCCTGAAGCTTTCTTT.

This clonotype was seen ten or more times. The chain joins TRBV7-8 to TRBJ1-6; 7 nucleotides agree with TRBD1. V was pared by 8 bases and J by 5 bases, with 0 bases of the junction left unmatched. CDR3 length: 12 residues. The germline V gene encodes CDR1 SGHVS and CDR2 FQNEAQ. The CDR3 reads CASGTDNSPLHF. CDR3 nucleotide sequence: TGTGCCAGCGGGACAGATAATTCACCCCTCCACTTT.

The CDR3 DNA sequence: TGTGCCAGCAGTTTAGGGGACTCTACCTATGGCTACACCTTC. It specifies CASSLGDSTYGYTF. The J gene is TRBJ1-2, the V gene TRBV12-3 or TRBV12-4; D is perhaps TRBD1 (5 bases). V was shortened by 1 base and J by 4 bases, with 10 bases between the two germline ends. This CDR3 region has 14 residues.

This clonotype came up many times. The chain couples TRBV5-1 to TRBJ1-2; no definite D call. This CDR3 has 15 amino acids. Deletions cut 4 bases from V and 0 bases from J, with 13 bases between. From germline, CDR1 is SGHRS and CDR2 YFSETQ. CDR3 DNA sequence: TGCGCCAGCAGCCCGGACGGACGAGCTAACTATGGCTACACCTTC. Protein product: CASSPDGRANYGYTF.

There are a few counts of this clonotype. The rearrangement joins TRBV11-2 to TRBJ2-4; tentatively, D is TRBD1 (5 bases). Germline values: CDR1 SGHAT, CDR2 FQNNGV. The V end was cut by 1 base, the J end by 7 bases, with 8 bases between. This CDR3 region has 13 residues. The CDR3, as DNA: TGTGCCAGCAGCTTAGGACAGTTTAACATTCAGTACTTC. It is translated as CASSLGQFNIQYF. Complete variable domain (other parts from reference TRBV11-2 and TRBJ2-4): EAGVAQSPRYKIIEKRQSVAFWCNPISGHATLYWYQQILGQGPKLLIQFQNNGVVDDSQLPKDRFSAERLKGVDSTLKIQPAKLEDSAVYLCASSLGQFNIQYFGAGTRLSVL.

In this sample, this clonotype turned up many times. The gene calls are TRBV4-1 and TRBJ1-5; possibly TRBD1 for D (5 bases). The germline V and J ends were trimmed by 3 bases and 4 bases, with 10 bases remaining between them. The CDR3 consists of 14 residues. The germline V gene has CDR1 MGHRA and CDR2 YSYEKL. The CDR3 DNA sequence: TGCGCCAGCAGCCATCTCCAGGGAAATCAGCCCCAGCATTTT. Protein product: CASSHLQGNQPQHF.

The chain joins TRBV28 to TRBJ2-7; no clear D gene. Trimming left V 4 bases short and J 3 bases short, with 16 bases between. The CDR3 spans 15 residues. CDR1 and CDR2 from the germline V gene are MDHEN and SYDVKM. Here the CDR3 reads CASSSLKGQVYEQYF. In nucleotides, the CDR3 is TGTGCCAGCAGTTCCCTGAAAGGTCAAGTCTACGAGCAGTACTTC.

This clonotype was seen many times. The CDR3, as DNA: TGTGCCAGTTTCCCCGAGGGGGCGAGGTACGAGCAGTACTTC. Encoded protein: CASFPEGARYEQYF. The chain is built from TRBV28 and TRBJ2-7, with TRBD1 identical over 7 bases. Germline CDR1 is MDHEN and CDR2 is SYDVKM. This CDR3 has 14 amino acids. V was pared by 9 bases and J by 4 bases, with 12 bases of the junction left unmatched.

This clonotype was seen many times. V is TRBV12-3 or TRBV12-4 and J is TRBJ2-2, with D perhaps matching TRBD1 (6 bases). With 6 bases removed from V and 6 bases from J, the gap between germline ends came to 14 bases. The CDR3 is 14 amino acids. The CDR3 DNA reads TGTGCCAGCAGGCCGACAGGATGGTCCGGGGAGCTGTTTTTT. Translation: CASRPTGWSGELFF.